The entry that follows covers one TCR beta chain sequence. Germline-derived CDR1 and CDR2 are SGDLS and YYNGEE. The CDR3 extends over 14 amino acids. The V segment lost 2 bases and the J segment 0 bases; nucleotides outside the gene matches: 2. The data originate from a study of blood T cell repertoires in COVID-19. This table comes from immunoSEQ multiplex PCR, and its TCRdb copy is limited to in-frame clones, with some not included. The data contain about 300,000 clones, about 85% of them singletons. Material for sequencing was PBMCs or T cells enriched from blood (not recorded which). This chain connects TRBV9 to TRBJ2-7; the match to TRBD1 covers 7 bases. This sequence was found in a woman in her thirties who had recovered from COVID-19. The CDR3 region has the DNA TGTGCCAGCAGCGTCACAGGGGACTCCTACGAGCAGTACTTC. Translating gives CASSVTGDSYEQYF.